These 31 T cell receptor beta chains share one sample of origin, sequenced in a study of identical twins. TCRdb redid the calling of the 5' RACE reads with MiXCR, one entry per CDR3 protein. Here the sample spans approximately 590,000 distinct CDR3 sequences, 9.6% being singletons. This same sample was also taken into another study, of yellow fever vaccine responses in identical twins.

Sequencing was done on a sample of PBMCs. Every receptor here comes from a woman younger than 30 in good health.

This clonotype was detected a few times. V and J are TRBV6-5 and TRBJ1-5; 7 nucleotides agree with TRBD1. Germline CDR1 reads MNHEY; CDR2 reads SVGAGI. V trimming: 2 bases; J trimming: 0 bases; junction bases outside the gene matches: 13. The CDR3 totals 19 residues. This CDR3 is CASSYPGTVKINSNQPQHF. The CDR3 DNA is TGTGCCAGCAGTTACCCTGGGACAGTAAAAATTAATAGCAATCAGCCCCAGCATTTT.

The chain joins TRBV24-1 to TRBJ2-7, with 8 bases aligning to TRBD2. V was clipped by 3 bases and J by 2 bases; unmatched bases: 5. CDR1 and CDR2 from the germline V gene are KGHDR and SFDVKD. The CDR3 contains 15 residues. In nucleotides, the CDR3 is TGTGCCACCAGTGATGTACTAGCGGACCCCTACGAGCAGTACTTC. The encoded protein is CATSDVLADPYEQYF.

The V gene is TRBV11-2, the J gene TRBJ2-5; either TRBD1 or TRBD2 may supply D (5 bases each). Germline CDR1 SGHAT, CDR2 FQNNGV. Trimming took off 5 bases at V and 5 bases at J, with 18 bases between the two ends. This CDR3 contains 15 residues. This CDR3 reads CASSAGTLSRETQYF. In DNA form, the CDR3 reads TGTGCCAGCAGCGCCGGGACCCTCAGTAGGGAGACCCAGTACTTC.

J is TRBJ2-7 and V is TRBV5-1; 13 nucleotides line up with TRBD2. From germline, CDR1 is SGHRS and CDR2 YFSETQ. V lost 3 bases to trimming and J lost 0 bases; unmatched junction nucleotides: 9. CDR3 length: 18 residues. The CDR3 region is CASSSGLAGARSSYEQYF. The CDR3 DNA reads TGCGCCAGCAGCTCCGGACTAGCGGGGGCAAGGAGCTCCTACGAGCAGTACTTC.

A few counts support this clonotype. CDR3 sequence: CASSSPGQGDLSSYNEQFF. The CDR3 DNA is TGTGCCAGCAGCTCACCGGGACAGGGCGATCTGTCCTCCTACAATGAGCAGTTCTTC. The V call is TRBV11-1, the J call TRBJ2-1, with 9 bases fitting TRBD1. The ends lost 4 bases at V and 0 bases at J; junction bases unmatched: 13. The V gene's germline CDR1 is SGHAT and CDR2 FQDESV (reference sequence). This CDR3 spans 19 amino acids.

This rearrangement joins TRBV18 to TRBJ2-3; D uncertain. CDR3 length: 16 residues. Germline loops: CDR1 KGHSH, CDR2 LQKENI. The ends were cut back, 3 bases at V and 0 bases at J, with 13 bases in the middle. CDR3 DNA sequence: TGTGCCAGCTCACCCATCGGCTTCGAAAGCACAGATACGCAGTATTTT. This translates into CASSPIGFESTDTQYF.

The chain combines TRBV7-9 with TRBJ2-7, with TRBD2 matching over 11 bases. V was clipped by 6 bases and J by 3 bases; unmatched bases: 7. The CDR3 contains 15 residues. The germline V gene has CDR1 SEHNR and CDR2 FQNEAQ (reference sequence). The CDR3 here is CASRHASGGIYEQYF. Written as DNA, the CDR3 is TGTGCCAGCAGGCACGCTAGCGGGGGGATCTACGAGCAGTACTTC.

V is TRBV29-1 and J is TRBJ2-3, with 7 bases fitting TRBD2. V was clipped by 6 bases and J by 2 bases; unmatched bases: 11. The CDR3 runs 15 residues. Germline assignment: CDR1 SQVTM and CDR2 ANQGSEA. CDR3 DNA: TGCAGCGTCGTGACTAGCCTCGACCCCACAGATACGCAGTATTTT. Protein product: CSVVTSLDPTDTQYF.

This clonotype appeared a few times. V usage is TRBV6-1 and J usage is TRBJ2-5, with D tentatively TRBD1 (5 bases). Germline CDR1 MNHNS, CDR2 SASEGT. With 6 bases removed from V and 1 base from J, the gap between germline ends came to 15 bases. The CDR3 is made up of 15 amino acids. The CDR3 sequence: CASRVIEGAQETQYF. The CDR3 nucleotides read TGTGCCAGCAGGGTTATCGAAGGGGCCCAAGAGACCCAGTACTTC.

The gene calls are TRBV5-1 and TRBJ2-1; no firm D call. The CDR3 is 13 residues long. Deletions cut 6 bases from V and 5 bases from J, with 12 bases between. Germline CDR1 reads SGHRS; CDR2 reads YFSETQ. CDR3: CASNPGPNNEQFF. The CDR3, as DNA: TGCGCCAGCAACCCGGGCCCCAACAATGAGCAGTTCTTC. Together with reference TRBV5-1 and TRBJ2-1, the CDR3 gives the full variable domain: KAGVTQTPRYLIKTRGQQVTLSCSPISGHRSVSWYQQTPGQGLQFLFEYFSETQRNKGNFPGRFSGRQFSNSRSEMNVSTLELGDSALYLCASNPGPNNEQFFGPGTRLTVL.

This clonotype turned up a few times. The chain employs TRBV5-5 and TRBJ2-7; TRBD1 is a possible D gene (5 bases). This CDR3 is 14 amino acids long. The germline gives CDR1 SGHKS, CDR2 YYEKEE (reference sequence). V dropped 3 bases and J dropped 2 bases, with 12 bases sitting between them. The CDR3 loop reads CASSSRVSPYEQYF. The CDR3 DNA reads as TGTGCCAGCAGCTCCAGGGTGTCCCCCTACGAGCAGTACTTC.

This clonotype was observed a few times. The chain employs TRBV14 and TRBJ1-1; possible D gene TRBD1, 5 bases. V lost 0 bases to trimming and J lost 0 bases, with 8 bases between them. Per the germline V gene, CDR1 is SGHDN and CDR2 is FVKESK. The CDR3 is 15 amino acids. The CDR3 region is CASSQDPGLNTEAFF. The CDR3 nucleotides are TGTGCCAGCAGCCAAGATCCGGGACTGAACACTGAAGCTTTCTTT.

This clonotype was picked up a small number of times. The V call is TRBV5-6, the J call TRBJ2-6; TRBD2 aligns across 10 bases. The V and J ends lost 2 bases and 0 bases, in that order; junction bases with no gene match: 8. The germline CDR1 and CDR2 sequences are SGHDT and YYEEEE. The CDR3 loop spans 19 amino acids. The CDR3 DNA is TGTGCCAGCAGCTTCATATGGACTAGCGGAAGCTCTGGGGCCAACGTCCTGACTTTC. This sequence encodes CASSFIWTSGSSGANVLTF.

A few counts support this clonotype. V and J are TRBV4-2 and TRBJ1-2; 8 bases map to TRBD1. Germline CDR1 and CDR2: LGHNA and YNFKEQ. With V trimmed by 0 bases and J by 5 bases, 8 bases remained unmatched. The CDR3 contains 16 residues. CDR3 protein: CASSQDLGQGLYGYTF. CDR3 nucleotide sequence: TGTGCCAGCAGCCAAGATCTTGGACAGGGTCTATATGGCTACACCTTC.

This clonotype was observed a few times. The CDR3 here is CASSLAVVQDNSPLHF. The CDR3 DNA reads TGTGCCAGCAGCTTAGCGGTGGTGCAGGATAATTCACCCCTCCACTTT. The chain joins TRBV7-9 to TRBJ1-6; no clear D. Germline values: CDR1 SEHNR, CDR2 FQNEAQ (reference sequence). Deletions cut 0 bases from V and 5 bases from J, with 11 bases between. This CDR3 spans 16 amino acids. Supplemented by reference TRBV7-9 and TRBJ1-6, the full variable domain reads DTGVSQNPRHKITKRGQNVTFRCDPISEHNRLYWYRQTLGQGPEFLTYFQNEAQLEKSRLLSDRFSAERPKGSFSTLEIQRTEQGDSAMYLCASSLAVVQDNSPLHFGNGTRLTVT.

There are many counts of this clonotype. This sequence joins TRBV7-9 and TRBJ2-3; D perhaps matches TRBD2 (6 bases). The germline gives CDR1 SEHNR, CDR2 FQNEAQ (reference sequence). Trimming removed 3 bases at V and 0 bases at J, with 10 bases between. CDR3 length equals 15 residues. CDR3 in amino acids: CASSFVAESTDTQYF. The CDR3, as DNA: TGTGCCAGCAGCTTCGTAGCGGAGAGCACAGATACGCAGTATTTT.

In this sample, this clonotype turned up a few times. The chain has TRBV28 and TRBJ1-1; D gene uncertain. CDR1 is MDHEN, CDR2 SYDVKM, per germline. V lost 5 bases and J 0 bases, leaving 10 bases between the germline ends. The CDR3 totals 14 residues. This CDR3 is CASSLQSLNTEAFF. The CDR3 nucleotides read TGTGCCAGCAGTCTACAATCCTTGAACACTGAAGCTTTCTTT.

This clonotype was detected ten times or more. This sequence joins TRBV7-2 and TRBJ2-5; D possibly corresponds to TRBD2 (5 bases). The CDR3 is 17 amino acids. V was trimmed by 2 bases and J by 2 bases, leaving 18 bases between them. The V gene's germline CDR1 is SGHTA and CDR2 FQGNSA. The DNA for the CDR3 is TGTGCCAGCAGCTTAAGTCTGCGGGCGGTTAGGCAAGAGACCCAGTACTTC. This sequence encodes CASSLSLRAVRQETQYF.

The V and J genes are TRBV6-1 and TRBJ2-3; TRBD2 might be the D (6 bases). Looked up from germline, CDR1 is MNHNS and CDR2 is SASEGT. CDR3 size: 16 residues. V was trimmed by 7 bases and J by 2 bases, leaving 19 bases between them. The CDR3 is CASNEKGRFNTDTQYF. In DNA, the CDR3 is TGTGCCAGCAACGAGAAGGGGAGGTTTAACACAGATACGCAGTATTTT.

This clonotype was seen more than once but under ten times. The V call is TRBV9, the J call TRBJ2-7; D may be TRBD1 (6 bases). Germline V gene lookup returns CDR1 SGDLS and CDR2 YYNGEE. The length of the CDR3 is 15 residues. Trimming removed 4 bases at V and 4 bases at J, with 18 bases between. This CDR3 is CASSPRDKYSYEQYF. The DNA of the CDR3 is TGTGCCAGCAGCCCCCGGGACAAATACTCTTACGAGCAGTACTTC.

This clonotype was counted a few times. The V and J genes are TRBV6-1 and TRBJ2-7; 8 positions agree with TRBD1. CDR3 length: 14 residues. In germline, CDR1 is MNHNS, CDR2 SASEGT. V lost 7 bases to trimming and J lost 5 bases; unmatched junction nucleotides: 10. The CDR3 loop reads CASKTPRTGHEQYF. The DNA of the CDR3 is TGTGCCAGCAAAACGCCCCGGACAGGGCACGAGCAGTACTTC.

This clonotype was found many times. One junction end does not reproduce the germline sequence, and a read error may be involved. The gene calls are TRBV7-9 and TRBJ2-1, with no clear D. The germline V gene encodes CDR1 SEHNR and CDR2 FQNEAQ (reference sequence). The CDR3 is made up of 13 amino acids. The DNA for the CDR3 is TGTGCCAGCAGCCCCCCGTCCTCCAATGAGCAGTTCTTC. Translated, it gives CASSPPSSNEQFF.

This clonotype showed up many times. The chain uses TRBV6-5 and TRBJ2-5, with TRBD1 identical over 7 bases. The ends lost 0 bases at V and 5 bases at J; junction bases unmatched: 3. The germline CDR1 and CDR2 sequences are MNHEY and SVGAGI. The CDR3 length is 14 residues. CDR3 nucleotide sequence: TGTGCCAGCAGTTACTCACAGGGGTGGGAGACCCAGTACTTC. It yields the protein CASSYSQGWETQYF.

This clonotype was seen a few times. The V and J genes are TRBV30 and TRBJ2-7; D not resolved. The CDR3 covers 12 residues. Trimming stripped 0 bases from V and 1 base from J, with 4 bases between. CDR1 and CDR2 (germline): GTSNPN, SVGIG (reference sequence). CDR3 sequence: CAWSVMSYEQYF. In DNA form, the CDR3 reads TGTGCCTGGAGTGTAATGTCCTACGAGCAGTACTTC.

The table lists this clonotype with many counts. This sequence joins TRBV21-1 and TRBJ2-1; TRBD2, the table's D call, lacks a check against the DNA. TRBV21-1 is tagged as a pseudogene. The CDR3 loop spans 23 amino acids. CDR3: CASSKAPEWESEKTAYEGNEQFF. In DNA form, the CDR3 reads TGTGCCAGCAGCAAAGCGCCCGAGTGGGAAAGCGAAAAAACAGCCTACGAGGGCAATGAGCAGTTCTTC.

This clonotype was found a few times. V gene TRBV6-5 combines with J gene TRBJ1-1; D is undetermined. Germline V lookup: CDR1 MNHEY, CDR2 SVGAGI. This CDR3 spans 14 amino acids. Trimming removed 0 bases from V and 6 bases from J, with 11 bases in between. CDR3 sequence reads: CASSYSPTEPEAFF. The CDR3 coding sequence is TGTGCCAGCAGTTACTCACCGACTGAACCTGAAGCTTTCTTT.

This clonotype was observed many times. The CDR3 nucleotides are TGTGCCAGCAGCCACGGCCCTTTAAGCAATGAGCAGTTCTTC. It specifies CASSHGPLSNEQFF. The J gene is TRBJ2-1, the V gene TRBV3-1; D unclear. This CDR3 is built from 14 residues. Per germline, CDR1 LGHDT and CDR2 YNNKEL (reference sequence). V lost 3 bases and J 6 bases, leaving 12 bases between the germline ends.

This clonotype was seen a handful of times. The chain combines TRBV6-1 with TRBJ1-5; 7 bases align to TRBD1. CDR1 is MNHNS, CDR2 SASEGT, per germline. V shed 6 bases and J 4 bases; nucleotides not matched to a gene: 6. The CDR3 sequence is 14 residues long. CDR3 nucleotides: TGTGCCAGCAGCTCTGGGACAGATAATCAGCCCCAGCATTTT. It is translated as CASSSGTDNQPQHF.

This clonotype has ten or more counts. The chain employs TRBV29-1 and TRBJ2-1; D is possibly TRBD1 or TRBD2 (5 bases each). The germline V and J ends were trimmed by 4 bases and 4 bases, with 14 bases remaining between them. The CDR3 has 14 residues. The germline V gene has CDR1 SQVTM and CDR2 ANQGSEA. The CDR3: CSVAVGVGYNEQFF. CDR3 bases: TGCAGCGTTGCTGTGGGGGTGGGATACAATGAGCAGTTCTTC.

CDR3 nucleotides: TGCGCCAGCAGCTTGGACAGCCTAACTAACTATGGCTACACCTTC. Protein product: CASSLDSLTNYGYTF. This sequence joins TRBV5-1 and TRBJ1-2, with D unclear. This CDR3 has 15 amino acids. The germline V gene encodes CDR1 SGHRS and CDR2 YFSETQ. Trimming took off 0 bases at V and 0 bases at J, with 9 bases between the two ends.

This chain joins TRBV6-2 or TRBV6-3 and TRBJ2-5; TRBD2 matches at 11 bases. V gave up 7 bases and J gave up 6 bases; unmatched junction bases: 13. Germline loops: CDR1 MNHEY, CDR2 SVGEGT. CDR3 size: 16 residues. The CDR3 sequence is CASKEDSSGRLKTQYF. CDR3 nucleotide sequence: TGTGCCAGCAAAGAAGACTCTAGCGGGAGGTTAAAGACCCAGTACTTC.